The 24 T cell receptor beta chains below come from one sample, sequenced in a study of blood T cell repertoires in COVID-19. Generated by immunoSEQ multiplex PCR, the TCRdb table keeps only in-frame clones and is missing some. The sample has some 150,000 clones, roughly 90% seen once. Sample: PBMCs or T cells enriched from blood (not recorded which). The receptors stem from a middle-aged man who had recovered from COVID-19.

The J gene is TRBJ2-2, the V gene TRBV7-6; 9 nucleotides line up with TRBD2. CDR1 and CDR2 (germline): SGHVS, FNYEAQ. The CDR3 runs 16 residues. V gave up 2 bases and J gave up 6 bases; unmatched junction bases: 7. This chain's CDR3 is CASSLPASGASGELFF. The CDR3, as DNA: TGTGCCAGCAGCTTACCGGCTAGCGGGGCGTCCGGGGAGCTGTTTTTT.

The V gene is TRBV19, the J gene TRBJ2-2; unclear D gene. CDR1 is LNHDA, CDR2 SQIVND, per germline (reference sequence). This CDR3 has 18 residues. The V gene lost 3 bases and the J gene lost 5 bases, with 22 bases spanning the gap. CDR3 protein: CASSIKITFLARTGELFF. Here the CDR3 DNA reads TGTGCCAGTAGTATTAAGATAACATTCCTGGCTCGTACCGGGGAGCTGTTTTTT. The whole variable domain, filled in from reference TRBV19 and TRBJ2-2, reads DGGITQSPKYLFRKEGQNVTLSCEQNLNHDAMYWYRQDPGQGLRLIYYSQIVNDFQKGDIAEGYSVSREKKESFPLTVTSAQKNPTAFYLCASSIKITFLARTGELFFGEGSRLTVL.

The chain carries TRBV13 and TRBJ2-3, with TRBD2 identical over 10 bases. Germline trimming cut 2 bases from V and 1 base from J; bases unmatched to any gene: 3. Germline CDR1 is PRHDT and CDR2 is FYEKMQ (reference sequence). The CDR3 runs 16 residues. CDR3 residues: CASSLKLAGRTDTQYF. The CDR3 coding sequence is TGTGCCAGCAGCTTAAAACTAGCGGGGCGCACAGATACGCAGTATTTT.

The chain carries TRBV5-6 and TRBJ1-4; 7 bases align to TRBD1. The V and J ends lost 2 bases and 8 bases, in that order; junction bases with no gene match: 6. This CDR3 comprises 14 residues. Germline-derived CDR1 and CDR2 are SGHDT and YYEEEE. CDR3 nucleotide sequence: TGTGCCAGCAGCTTCGACAGGGTTACCGAAAAACTGTTTTTT. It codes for CASSFDRVTEKLFF. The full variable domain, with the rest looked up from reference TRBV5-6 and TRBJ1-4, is DAGVTQSPTHLIKTRGQQVTLRCSPKSGHDTVSWYQQALGQGPQFIFQYYEEEERQRGNFPDRFSGHQFPNYSSELNVNALLLGDSALYLCASSFDRVTEKLFFGSGTQLSVL.

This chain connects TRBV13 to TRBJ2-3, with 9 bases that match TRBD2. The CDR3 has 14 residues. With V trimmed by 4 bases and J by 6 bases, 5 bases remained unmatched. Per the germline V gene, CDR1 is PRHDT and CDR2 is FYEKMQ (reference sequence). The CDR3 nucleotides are TGTGCCAGCAGCTCGACTAGCGGCGAGGATACGCAGTATTTT. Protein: CASSSTSGEDTQYF.

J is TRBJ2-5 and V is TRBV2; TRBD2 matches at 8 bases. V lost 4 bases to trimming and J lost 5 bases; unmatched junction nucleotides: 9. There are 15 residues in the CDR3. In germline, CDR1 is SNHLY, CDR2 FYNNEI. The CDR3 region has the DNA TGTGCCAGCAGTGCCGAACGGGGGGGCCAGGAGACCCAGTACTTC. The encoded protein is CASSAERGGQETQYF.

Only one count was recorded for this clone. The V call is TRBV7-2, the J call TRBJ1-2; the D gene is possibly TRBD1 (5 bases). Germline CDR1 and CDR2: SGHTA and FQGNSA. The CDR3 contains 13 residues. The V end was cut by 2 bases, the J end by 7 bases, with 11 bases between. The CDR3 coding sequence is TGTGCCAGCAGCTTACAGGGTAGGGTTGGCTACACCTTC. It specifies CASSLQGRVGYTF.

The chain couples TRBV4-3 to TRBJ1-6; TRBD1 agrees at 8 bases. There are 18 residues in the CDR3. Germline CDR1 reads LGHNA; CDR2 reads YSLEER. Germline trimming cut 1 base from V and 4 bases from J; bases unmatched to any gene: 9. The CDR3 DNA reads TGCGCCAGCAGCCAAGGTTTGAGGAACAGGGGGTATAATTCACCCCTCCACTTT. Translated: CASSQGLRNRGYNSPLHF.

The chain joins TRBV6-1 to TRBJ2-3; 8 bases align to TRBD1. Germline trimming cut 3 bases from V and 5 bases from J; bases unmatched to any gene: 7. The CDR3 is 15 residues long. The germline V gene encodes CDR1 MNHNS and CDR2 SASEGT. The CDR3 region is CASSDPPGGLDTQYF. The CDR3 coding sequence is TGTGCCAGCAGTGACCCCCCAGGGGGCTTAGATACGCAGTATTTT.

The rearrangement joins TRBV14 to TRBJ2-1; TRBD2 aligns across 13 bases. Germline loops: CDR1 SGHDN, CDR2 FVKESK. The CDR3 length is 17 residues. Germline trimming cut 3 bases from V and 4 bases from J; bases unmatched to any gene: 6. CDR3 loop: CASSHRTSGGHYNEQFF. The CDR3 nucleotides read TGTGCCAGCAGCCACCGGACTAGCGGGGGCCATTACAATGAGCAGTTCTTC.

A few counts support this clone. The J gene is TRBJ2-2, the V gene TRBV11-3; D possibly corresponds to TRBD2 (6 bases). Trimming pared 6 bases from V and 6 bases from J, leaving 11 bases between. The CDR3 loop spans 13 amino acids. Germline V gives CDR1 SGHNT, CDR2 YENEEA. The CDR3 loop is CASRDGGPGELFF. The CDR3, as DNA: TGTGCCAGCAGGGACGGGGGACCCGGGGAGCTGTTTTTT.

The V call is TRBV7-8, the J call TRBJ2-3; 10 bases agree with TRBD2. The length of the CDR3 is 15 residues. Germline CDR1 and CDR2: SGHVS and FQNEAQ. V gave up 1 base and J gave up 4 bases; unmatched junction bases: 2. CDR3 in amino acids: CASSLVLAGADTQYF. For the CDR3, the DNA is TGTGCCAGCAGCTTAGTTCTAGCGGGGGCAGATACGCAGTATTTT. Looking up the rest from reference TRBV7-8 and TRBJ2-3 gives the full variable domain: GAGVSQSPRYKVAKRGQDVALRCDPISGHVSLFWYQQALGQGPEFLTYFQNEAQLDKSGLPSDRFFAERPEGSVSTLKIQRTQQEDSAVYLCASSLVLAGADTQYFGPGTRLTVL.

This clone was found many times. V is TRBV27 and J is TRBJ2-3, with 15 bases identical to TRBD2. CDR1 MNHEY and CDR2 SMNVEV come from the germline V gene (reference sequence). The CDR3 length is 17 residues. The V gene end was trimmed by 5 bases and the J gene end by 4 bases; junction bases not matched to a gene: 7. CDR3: CASSQRTSGGVSDTQYF. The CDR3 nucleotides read TGTGCCAGCAGTCAACGGACTAGCGGGGGGGTATCAGATACGCAGTATTTT.

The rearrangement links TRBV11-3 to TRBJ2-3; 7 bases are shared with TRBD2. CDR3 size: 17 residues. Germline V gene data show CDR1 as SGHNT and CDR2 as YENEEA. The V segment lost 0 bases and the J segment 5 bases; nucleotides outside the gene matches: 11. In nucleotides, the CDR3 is TGTGCCAGCAGCTTAGAGCCGGGACTATTCGTCGGAGATACGCAGTATTTT. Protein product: CASSLEPGLFVGDTQYF.

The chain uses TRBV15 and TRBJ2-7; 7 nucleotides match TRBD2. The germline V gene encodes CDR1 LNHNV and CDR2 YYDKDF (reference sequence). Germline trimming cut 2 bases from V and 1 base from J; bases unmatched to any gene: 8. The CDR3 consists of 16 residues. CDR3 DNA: TGTGCCACCAGCAGAATTGGGGGGGGTTTGTCCTACGAGCAGTACTTC. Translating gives CATSRIGGGLSYEQYF.

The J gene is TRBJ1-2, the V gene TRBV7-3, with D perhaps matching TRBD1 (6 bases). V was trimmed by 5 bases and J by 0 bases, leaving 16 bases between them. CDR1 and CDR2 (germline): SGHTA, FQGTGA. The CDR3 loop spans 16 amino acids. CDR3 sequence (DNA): TGTGCCAGCAGCGAGGGACATCCCCCAGCTAACTATGGCTACACCTTC. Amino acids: CASSEGHPPANYGYTF.

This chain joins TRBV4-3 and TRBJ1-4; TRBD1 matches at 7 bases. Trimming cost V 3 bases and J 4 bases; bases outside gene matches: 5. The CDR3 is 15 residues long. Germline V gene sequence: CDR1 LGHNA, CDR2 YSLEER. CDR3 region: CASSQTGQNNEKLFF. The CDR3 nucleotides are TGCGCCAGCAGCCAGACGGGACAGAATAATGAAAAACTGTTTTTT.

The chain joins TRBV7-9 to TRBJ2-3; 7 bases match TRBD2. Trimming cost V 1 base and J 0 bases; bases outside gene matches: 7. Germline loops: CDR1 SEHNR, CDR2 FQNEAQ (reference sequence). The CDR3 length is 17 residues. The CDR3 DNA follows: TGTGCCAGCAGCTTAGTGGGGACTACGAGAAGCACAGATACGCAGTATTTT. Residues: CASSLVGTTRSTDTQYF.

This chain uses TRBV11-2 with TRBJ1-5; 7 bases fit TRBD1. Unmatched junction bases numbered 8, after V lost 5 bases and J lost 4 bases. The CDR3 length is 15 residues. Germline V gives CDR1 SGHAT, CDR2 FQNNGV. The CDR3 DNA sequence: TGTGCCAGCAGCCGAGGGGGACAGAGTAATCAGCCCCAGCATTTT. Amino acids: CASSRGGQSNQPQHF.

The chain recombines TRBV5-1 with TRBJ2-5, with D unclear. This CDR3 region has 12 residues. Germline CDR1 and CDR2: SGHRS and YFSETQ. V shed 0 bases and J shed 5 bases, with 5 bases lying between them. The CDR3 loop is CASSLDMETQYF. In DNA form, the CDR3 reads TGCGCCAGCAGCTTGGACATGGAGACCCAGTACTTC.

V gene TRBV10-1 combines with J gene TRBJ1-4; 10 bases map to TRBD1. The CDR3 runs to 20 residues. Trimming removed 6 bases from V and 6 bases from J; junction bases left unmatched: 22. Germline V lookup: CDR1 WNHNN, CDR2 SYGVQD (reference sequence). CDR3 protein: CASREPPAGTGDEFHEKLFF. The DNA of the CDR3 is TGCGCCAGCAGAGAACCCCCGGCCGGGACAGGGGATGAATTTCATGAAAAACTGTTTTTT.

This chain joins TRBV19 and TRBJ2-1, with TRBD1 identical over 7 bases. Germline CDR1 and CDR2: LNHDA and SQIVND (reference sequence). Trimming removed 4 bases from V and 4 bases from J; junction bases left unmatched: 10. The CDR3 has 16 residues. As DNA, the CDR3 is TGTGCCAGTAGTAGTCCATGGGGACAGCTTTACAATGAGCAGTTCTTC. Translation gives CASSSPWGQLYNEQFF. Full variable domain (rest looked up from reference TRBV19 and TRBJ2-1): DGGITQSPKYLFRKEGQNVTLSCEQNLNHDAMYWYRQDPGQGLRLIYYSQIVNDFQKGDIAEGYSVSREKKESFPLTVTSAQKNPTAFYLCASSSPWGQLYNEQFFGPGTRLTVL.

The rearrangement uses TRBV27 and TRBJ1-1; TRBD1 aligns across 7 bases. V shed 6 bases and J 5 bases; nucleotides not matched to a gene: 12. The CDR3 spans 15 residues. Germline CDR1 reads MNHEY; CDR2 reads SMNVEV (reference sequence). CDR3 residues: CASSSRQGGVTEAFF. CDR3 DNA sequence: TGTGCCAGCAGCTCTAGACAGGGTGGGGTAACTGAAGCTTTCTTT.

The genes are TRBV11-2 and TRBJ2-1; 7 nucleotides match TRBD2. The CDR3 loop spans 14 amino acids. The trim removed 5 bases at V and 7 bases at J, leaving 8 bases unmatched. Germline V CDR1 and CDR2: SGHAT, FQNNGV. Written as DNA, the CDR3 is TGTGCCAGCAGCCCTTGGACTAGTTGGAATGAGCAGTTCTTC. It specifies CASSPWTSWNEQFF.